These T cell receptor beta chains were read from a single sample in a study of blood T cells in healthy people across ages. TCRdb reprocessed the 5' RACE reads with MiXCR, giving one entry per CDR3 protein. The data contain hundreds of thousands of distinct CDR3 sequences, under 30% of them singletons. Input material: blood. The receptors derive from a woman older than 75 in good health. Each CDR3 is given with its conserved first and last residue. The order of the fields is clone size, V gene, D gene, J gene, CDR3 protein, CDR3 DNA. The D gene is left open where the match is weak. Part of the rows lack a size; the others show once, few, many or a class for expanded clones.

>few|TRBV5-1|TRBD2|TRBJ2-1
CASTPAGGYNEQFF
TGCGCCAGCACCCCCGCGGGAGGTTACAATGAGCAGTTCTTC
>.|TRBV4-1|TRBD1|TRBJ1-2
CASSRILGQGYGYTF
TGCGCCAGCAGCCGAATATTGGGACAGGGTTATGGCTACACCTTC
>.|TRBV4-1|TRBD1|TRBJ2-7
CASSHENGRQGTYEQYF
TGCGCCAGCAGCCATGAAAATGGGAGACAGGGAACCTACGAGCAGTACTTC
>many|TRBV20-1|.|TRBJ2-5
CSARDRGRTGAIRETQYF
TGCAGTGCTAGAGATCGGGGGCGAACGGGGGCCATCCGGGAGACCCAGTACTTC
>few|TRBV2|TRBD2|TRBJ2-7
CASSGGAFYNEQYF
TGTGCCAGCAGCGGGGGGGCTTTCTACAATGAGCAGTACTTC
>many|TRBV6-1|.|TRBJ2-5
CASSESPPSWETQYF
TGTGCCAGCAGTGAAAGTCCTCCAAGTTGGGAGACCCAGTACTTC
>.|TRBV6-5|.|TRBJ2-2
CASSSPGTTGELFF
TGTGCCAGCAGTTCCCCAGGGACCACCGGGGAGCTGTTTTTT
>many|TRBV5-6|TRBD2|TRBJ2-3
CASSLPRGGHTDTQYF
TGTGCCAGCAGTTTACCGCGGGGGGGCCACACAGATACGCAGTATTTT
>.|TRBV7-6|.|TRBJ2-7
CASSTKLTGPQITYEQYF
TGTGCCAGCAGCACTAAATTAACGGGACCGCAAATTACCTACGAGCAGTACTTC
>many|TRBV6-1|TRBD2|TRBJ2-3
CASRGGLAGGLGTDTQYF
TGTGCCAGCAGGGGAGGGCTAGCGGGGGGGCTCGGCACAGATACGCAGTATTTT
>many|TRBV20-1|.|TRBJ2-1
CSARGGPSRGEQFF
TGCAGTGCTAGGGGGGGACCCTCCAGGGGGGAGCAGTTCTTC
>.|TRBV28|TRBD2|TRBJ2-5
CASSFPSGGLQETQYF
TGTGCCAGCAGTTTCCCTAGCGGGGGCCTCCAAGAGACCCAGTACTTC
>few|TRBV28|.|TRBJ2-7
CASSRPAQLSYEQYF
TGTGCCAGCAGTCGACCCGCCCAGCTCTCCTACGAGCAGTACTTC
>.|TRBV5-5|TRBD2|TRBJ2-7
CASSYEGTSGSYEQYF
TGTGCCAGCAGTTATGAGGGCACTAGCGGGTCCTACGAGCAGTACTTC
>.|TRBV20-1|.|TRBJ1-2
CSASPRTSGGGYTF
TGCAGTGCTAGCCCTCGGACATCGGGGGGTGGCTACACCTTC
>.|TRBV7-9|.|TRBJ2-3
CASSLYAGTDTRYF
TGTGCCAGCAGCTTATACGCGGGCACAGATACGCGGTATTTT
>.|TRBV30|.|TRBJ2-7
CAWSRDRPHEQYF
TGTGCCTGGAGTAGGGACCGGCCGCACGAGCAGTACTTC
>.|TRBV20-1|.|TRBJ2-1
CSARVGDSYNEQFF
TGCAGTGCTAGAGTAGGGGATTCCTACAATGAGCAGTTCTTC
>many|TRBV5-1|.|TRBJ2-5
CASSLSGFRETQYF
TGCGCCAGCAGCTTGTCTGGGTTCCGAGAGACCCAGTACTTC
>.|TRBV12-3/TRBV12-4|TRBD2|TRBJ2-3
CASRLGLAGLLSTDTQYF
TGTGCCAGCAGGCTAGGACTAGCGGGGCTGCTTAGCACAGATACGCAGTATTTT
>many|TRBV5-1|.|TRBJ2-7
CASSLAGTNYEQYF
TGCGCCAGCAGCTTGGCCGGGACAAATTACGAGCAGTACTTC
>.|TRBV6-2/TRBV6-3|TRBD2|TRBJ2-1
CASSYEVAGYNEQFF
TGTGCCAGCAGTTATGAGGTAGCGGGGTACAATGAGCAGTTCTTC
>.|TRBV6-1|TRBD1|TRBJ1-6
CASSEASGTGRSPLHF
TGTGCCAGCAGTGAAGCAAGCGGGACAGGGAGGTCACCCCTCCACTTT
>.|TRBV27|.|TRBJ2-7
CASSRTLGIHEQYF
TGTGCCAGCAGTCGCACCCTAGGGATCCACGAGCAGTACTTC
>many|TRBV7-2|TRBD2|TRBJ2-1
CASSPRGGWSYNEQFF
TGTGCCAGCAGCCCCCGCGGGGGGTGGTCCTACAATGAGCAGTTCTTC
>few|TRBV3-1|TRBD1|TRBJ1-1
CASSQRTGQNTEAFF
TGTGCCAGCAGCCAACGGACAGGGCAGAACACTGAAGCTTTCTTT
>.|TRBV19|TRBD1|TRBJ1-2
CASTLDRGDGYTF
TGTGCCAGTACCTTGGACAGGGGTGATGGCTACACCTTC
>.|TRBV9|.|TRBJ1-3
CASSVVHGFSGNTIYF
TGTGCCAGCAGCGTAGTTCACGGTTTCTCTGGAAACACCATATATTTT
>.|TRBV2|.|TRBJ2-7
CASREQGTYEQYF
TGTGCCAGCAGGGAACAGGGTACCTACGAGCAGTACTTC
>many|TRBV7-3|TRBD1|TRBJ2-7
CASSSDPGTGTYEQYF
TGTGCCAGCAGCTCAGATCCCGGGACAGGGACCTACGAGCAGTACTTC
>many|TRBV18|.|TRBJ2-5
CASSPLGRHEQETQYF
TGTGCCAGCTCACCACTCGGCCGCCACGAACAAGAGACCCAGTACTTC
>many|TRBV5-4|.|TRBJ2-3
CASSLVGQRNTDTQYF
TGTGCCAGCAGCTTGGTAGGACAACGGAACACAGATACGCAGTATTTT
>many|TRBV27|.|TRBJ1-2
CASSLSQTGIYGYTF
TGTGCCAGCAGTTTATCACAGACAGGAATCTATGGCTACACCTTC
>many|TRBV7-6|TRBD2|TRBJ2-1
CASSPRLAGGYNEQFF
TGTGCCAGCAGCCCCCGACTAGCGGGGGGATACAATGAGCAGTTCTTC
>few|TRBV6-1|.|TRBJ2-7
CASRTSRAAYEQYF
TGTGCCAGCCGTACTTCCAGGGCCGCCTACGAGCAGTACTTC
>.|TRBV6-5|.|TRBJ2-5
CASSYLGRSSPYQETQYF
TGTGCCAGCAGTTACTTAGGGCGTAGCAGCCCGTACCAAGAGACCCAGTACTTC
>.|TRBV5-1|TRBD1|TRBJ2-3
CASSLTGTALSTDTQYF
TGCGCCAGCAGCTTGACCGGGACAGCCTTAAGCACAGATACGCAGTATTTT
>many|TRBV20-1|.|TRBJ2-3
CSARDRVTDTQYF
TGCAGTGCTAGAGATCGGGTCACAGATACGCAGTATTTT
>many|TRBV9|.|TRBJ2-3
CASSRGSGTDTQYF
TGTGCCAGCAGCCGCGGTTCTGGGACAGATACGCAGTATTTT
>many|TRBV5-1|.|TRBJ2-3
CASSLDGGPSTDTQYF
TGCGCCAGCAGCTTGGACGGGGGCCCTAGCACAGATACGCAGTATTTT
>many|TRBV4-3|.|TRBJ2-6
CASSQDLGGGAGNAGANVLTF
TGCGCCAGCAGCCAAGATCTGGGAGGGGGGGCCGGAAACGCTGGGGCCAACGTCCTGACTTTC
>few|TRBV20-1|.|TRBJ1-1
CSARYNSNTEAFF
TGCAGTGCTAGGTACAACAGCAACACTGAAGCTTTCTTT
>many|TRBV4-3|TRBD2|TRBJ2-7
CASSLLGGVNEQYF
TGCGCCAGCAGCCTGTTGGGGGGGGTAAACGAGCAGTACTTC
>many|TRBV7-2|TRBD2|TRBJ2-5
CASSLTSGGARETQYF
TGTGCCAGCAGCCTGACTAGCGGGGGGGCCAGGGAGACCCAGTACTTC
>.|TRBV4-1|.|TRBJ2-1
CASSHSMGPHSYNEQFF
TGCGCCAGCAGCCACTCAATGGGCCCCCACTCCTACAATGAGCAGTTCTTC